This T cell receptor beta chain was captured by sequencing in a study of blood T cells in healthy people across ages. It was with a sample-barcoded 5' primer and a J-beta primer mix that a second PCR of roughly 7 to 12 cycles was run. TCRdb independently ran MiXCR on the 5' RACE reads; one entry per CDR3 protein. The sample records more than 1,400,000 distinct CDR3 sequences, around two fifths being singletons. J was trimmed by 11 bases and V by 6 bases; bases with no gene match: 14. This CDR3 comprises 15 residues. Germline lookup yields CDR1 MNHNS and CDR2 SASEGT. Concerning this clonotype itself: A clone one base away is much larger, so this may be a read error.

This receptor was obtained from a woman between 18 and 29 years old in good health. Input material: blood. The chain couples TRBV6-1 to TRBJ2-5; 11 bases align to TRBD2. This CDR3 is CASRTGTSGHNEQYF. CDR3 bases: TGTGCCAGCAGAACCGGGACTAGCGGACACAATGAGCAGTACTTC.